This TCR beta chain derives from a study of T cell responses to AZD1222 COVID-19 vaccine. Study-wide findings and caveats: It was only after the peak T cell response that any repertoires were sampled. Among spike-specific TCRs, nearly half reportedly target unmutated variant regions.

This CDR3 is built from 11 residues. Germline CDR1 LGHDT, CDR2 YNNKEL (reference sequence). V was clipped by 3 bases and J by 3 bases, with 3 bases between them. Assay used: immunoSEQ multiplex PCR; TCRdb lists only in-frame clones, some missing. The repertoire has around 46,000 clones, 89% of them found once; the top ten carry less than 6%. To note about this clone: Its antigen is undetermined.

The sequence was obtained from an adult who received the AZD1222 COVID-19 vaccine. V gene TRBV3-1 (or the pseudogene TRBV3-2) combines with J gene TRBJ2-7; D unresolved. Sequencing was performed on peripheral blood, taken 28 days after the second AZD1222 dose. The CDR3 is CASSQNYEQYF. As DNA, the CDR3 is TGTGCCAGCAGCCAGAACTACGAGCAGTACTTC.